The clone carrying this TCR beta chain came up once. The sample holds other DNA sequences that translate to the same CDR3. The record originates from a study of blood T cell repertoires in COVID-19. Background on the study: COVID-19 samples collected from the United States, Italy and Spain covered acute and convalescent phases.

While infection was still active, Seattle patients were enrolled and then followed longitudinally. The CDR3 has 14 residues. V gave up 7 bases and J gave up 5 bases; unmatched junction bases: 9. Germline CDR1 and CDR2: SGHAT and FQNNGV. TCRdb's table, derived via immunoSEQ multiplex PCR, lists solely in-frame clones and lacks some. The sample holds roughly 440,000 clones, around 89% seen once. The sequenced sample was peripheral blood. The chain combines TRBV11-2 with TRBJ1-1; 8 nucleotides match TRBD1. The TCR comes from a woman between 45 and 65 years old with COVID-19, enrolled during active disease. The CDR3 region has the DNA TGTGCCAGCACCATTTTACAGGGGGAGACTGAAGCTTTCTTT. Translating it yields CASTILQGETEAFF.